What follows is one T cell receptor beta chain and its context. Its antigen is unknown. PCR primers comprised 60 Vbeta and 13 Jbeta primers. Sequencing was performed with immunoSEQ multiplex PCR; in TCRdb, only in-frame clones are kept and a portion is missing. The sample holds roughly 69,000 clones. These data originate in a study of cytomegalovirus exposure and HLA in healthy donors. Overall study context: Findings of an earlier analysis included over 95 million unique TCR beta sequences from some 180 million T cells. Study-wide results and caveats: Among TCR sequences, most were rare, though some public TCRs appeared in many donors. Later on, analysis showed that most CMV-associated TCR beta chains appeared to be HLA-restricted. Later work associated 16,951 TCR beta sequences with HLA alleles at 0.05 false discovery rate.

V gave up 6 bases and J gave up 5 bases; unmatched junction bases: 10. The CDR3 consists of 14 residues. CDR1 and CDR2 (germline): SQVTM, ANQGSEA. This receptor was taken from a woman younger than 45 in good health and CMV-seronegative. The rearrangement uses TRBV29-1 and TRBJ2-5, with 9 bases lining up with TRBD1. The sample taken for sequencing was PBMCs. CDR3 amino acids: CSVGQGGVRETQYF. CDR3 sequence (DNA): TGCAGCGTGGGACAGGGAGGGGTAAGGGAGACCCAGTACTTC.